These 10 T cell receptor beta chains were all obtained from the same sample, sequenced in a study of Ad26.COV2.S vaccination and SARS-CoV-2 variants (dated by TCRdb to about 2021). The library was obtained by the immunoSEQ multiplex PCR assay. As stored in TCRdb, this immuneACCESS dataset retains in-frame rearrangements with V and J assigned. A fraction of the clones does not appear; measured against another copy, unresolved V genes explain less than half of the discrepancy, and the remainder lacks a known reason. This sample comprises hundreds of thousands of clones, about 87% of them detected only once. About 6.4% of the sample lies in the top ten. Explained via the paper, the treatment or condition label denotes: roughly 19 received Ad26.COV2.S at low or high dose, single or two shots; about 5 received placebo; per-sample allocation not given. For vaccine and placebo recipients, the sequenced repertoires came from samples collected on day 63 after the first injection.

The material was peripheral blood, obtained in a trial of Ad26.COV2.S vaccine versus placebo. These receptors came from a person between 18 and 65 years old who received the Ad26.COV2.S COVID-19 vaccine or a placebo.

The chain joins TRBV7-3 to TRBJ1-1; D ambiguous. Germline V gene data show CDR1 as SGHTA and CDR2 as FQGTGA. V lost 5 bases and J 1 base, leaving 8 bases between the germline ends. The CDR3 spans 13 residues. The CDR3 spells CASSETPNTEAFF. CDR3 nucleotides: TGTGCCAGCAGCGAAACTCCGAACACTGAAGCTTTCTTT.

V and J are TRBV4-2 and TRBJ2-2; D perhaps matches TRBD1 (5 bases). The V end lost 3 bases, the J end lost 5 bases, and 10 bases lay between the germline ends. CDR1 and CDR2 from the germline V gene are LGHNA and YNFKEQ. The CDR3 consists of 14 residues. The CDR3 is CASSQETVTGELFF. The CDR3 DNA reads TGTGCCAGCAGCCAGGAGACAGTTACCGGGGAGCTGTTTTTT.

Here the CDR3 reads CASSLDPQQSNTGELFF. CDR3 coding DNA: TGTGCCAGCAGCTTAGACCCCCAACAGTCGAACACCGGGGAGCTGTTTTTT. The V and J genes are TRBV7-8 and TRBJ2-2; D is unresolved. Germline CDR1 SGHVS, CDR2 FQNEAQ. The CDR3 covers 17 residues. Trimming pared 1 base from V and 0 bases from J, leaving 12 bases between.

This chain joins TRBV6-5 and TRBJ1-2; tentatively, D is TRBD1 (5 bases). Germline CDR1 and CDR2: MNHEY and SVGAGI. Trimming shortened V by 7 bases and J by 4 bases, and 13 bases separated the two germline ends. This CDR3 comprises 13 residues. The CDR3 loop reads CASKMTEAYGYTF. CDR3 in DNA: TGTGCCAGCAAAATGACAGAAGCCTATGGCTACACCTTC.

This chain connects TRBV6-5 to TRBJ1-5, with D perhaps TRBD1 (5 bases). From germline, CDR1 is MNHEY and CDR2 SVGAGI. The V end lost 6 bases, the J end lost 3 bases, and 12 bases lay between the germline ends. The CDR3 has 14 residues. The CDR3 bases are TGTGCCAGCAGCCCAGACAGAAACAATCAGCCCCAGCATTTT. This encodes CASSPDRNNQPQHF.

The V and J genes are TRBV18 and TRBJ1-6; 7 bases fit TRBD1. Germline CDR1 and CDR2: KGHSH and LQKENI. The CDR3 spans 14 residues. V was clipped by 6 bases and J by 7 bases; unmatched bases: 6. For the CDR3, the DNA is TGTGCCAGCTCGGAAGACAGGGTGAATTCACCCCTCCACTTT. Translation: CASSEDRVNSPLHF.

The rearrangement joins TRBV19 to TRBJ1-2; D gene uncertain. The germline gives CDR1 LNHDA, CDR2 SQIVND (reference sequence). V dropped 5 bases and J dropped 4 bases, with 8 bases sitting between them. This CDR3 has 12 residues. This CDR3 reads CASSLNPYGYTF. The CDR3 coding sequence is TGTGCCAGTAGTTTGAACCCCTATGGCTACACCTTC. Full variable domain (outside the CDR3, taken from reference TRBV19 and TRBJ1-2): DGGITQSPKYLFRKEGQNVTLSCEQNLNHDAMYWYRQDPGQGLRLIYYSQIVNDFQKGDIAEGYSVSREKKESFPLTVTSAQKNPTAFYLCASSLNPYGYTFGSGTRLTVV.

This rearrangement joins TRBV30 to TRBJ1-3; a possible D gene is TRBD1 (5 bases). V lost 3 bases and J lost 7, with 19 bases in between. The CDR3 loop spans 15 amino acids. Germline lookup yields CDR1 GTSNPN and CDR2 SVGIG (reference sequence). The CDR3 region has the DNA TGTGCCTGGAGCATCGAGACAGTTTCGGATAACACCATATATTTT. Amino acid sequence: CAWSIETVSDNTIYF.

The chain couples TRBV9 to TRBJ1-2, with D maybe TRBD1 (5 bases). V was clipped by 0 bases and J by 9 bases, with 12 bases between them. Germline CDR1 is SGDLS and CDR2 is YYNGEE. This CDR3 has 13 residues. CDR3 DNA sequence: TGTGCCAGCAGCGTAGGGGCCGGGGCTCGCTACACCTTC. Protein sequence: CASSVGAGARYTF. Full variable domain (remainder filled in from reference TRBV9 and TRBJ1-2): DSGVTQTPKHLITATGQRVTLRCSPRSGDLSVYWYQQSLDQGLQFLIQYYNGEERAKGNILERFSAQQFPDLHSELNLSSLELGDSALYFCASSVGAGARYTFGSGTRLTVV.

In DNA form, the CDR3 reads TGCGCCAGCAGCTGGAGGGGGTCTCAGAGTGAGCAGTACTTC. It translates to CASSWRGSQSEQYF. The rearrangement joins TRBV5-1 to TRBJ2-7, with D perhaps matching TRBD1 or TRBD2 (6 bases each). Trimming removed 3 bases at V and 7 bases at J, with 17 bases between. Germline V gene data show CDR1 as SGHRS and CDR2 as YFSETQ. The CDR3 is 14 residues long.